What follows are 19 T cell receptor beta chains derived from one specimen sequenced in a study of OX40 agonist ivuxolimab in advanced cancers. The protocol was immunoSEQ multiplex PCR, while the TCRdb copy is restricted to in-frame clones and leaves out a portion. In the table there are approximately 40,000 clones, 92% of which are singletons. The sequencing here drew on CD4+ or CD8+ T cells sorted from blood, taken in a trial of the OX40 agonist ivuxolimab. All receptors derive from an adult with an advanced solid tumor such as melanoma, head and neck, liver or kidney cancer.

The genes are TRBV28 and TRBJ2-3; D is unresolved. CDR3 size: 15 residues. Germline V lookup: CDR1 MDHEN, CDR2 SYDVKM. V was pared by 4 bases and J by 1 base, with 12 bases between. In DNA, the CDR3 is TGTGCCAGCAGTTATCCGGGTCGGGGCACAGATACGCAGTATTTT. Encoded protein: CASSYPGRGTDTQYF.

This clone was detected only once. The chain has TRBV6-1 and TRBJ2-1; perhaps D is TRBD1 or TRBD2 (5 bases each). Between the trimmed V and J ends, which lost 10 bases and 4 bases, there was a span of 14 bases. Germline V lookup: CDR1 MNHNS, CDR2 SASEGT. This CDR3 has 13 amino acids. The CDR3, as DNA: TGTGCCACCTCGGGGACCCTATACAATGAGCAGTTCTTC. It is translated as CATSGTLYNEQFF.

The rearrangement joins TRBV10-1 to TRBJ2-2, with TRBD2 identical over 13 bases. CDR1 is WNHNN and CDR2 is SYGVQD in the germline V gene (reference sequence). The ends lost 7 bases at V and 5 bases at J; junction bases unmatched: 7. CDR3 length: 16 residues. The CDR3 reads CASTSRGLAGTGELFF. The CDR3 DNA reads as TGCGCCAGCACTAGTAGGGGACTAGCGGGAACCGGGGAGCTGTTTTTT.

This chain links TRBV11-1 with TRBJ2-1, with TRBD2 as a possible D gene (5 bases). This CDR3 is 16 amino acids long. The V end lost 2 bases, the J end lost 1 base, and 12 bases lay between the germline ends. Germline CDR1 is SGHAT and CDR2 is FQDESV (reference sequence). The CDR3 reads CASSLSQAASYNEQFF. In DNA, the CDR3 is TGTGCCAGCAGCTTAAGCCAAGCGGCTTCCTACAATGAGCAGTTCTTC.

The chain recombines TRBV7-9 with TRBJ2-5; 8 bases line up with TRBD2. Germline V CDR1 and CDR2: SEHNR, FQNEAQ (reference sequence). There are 14 residues in the CDR3. The junction had 4 bases not matched to a gene; V was cut back by 5 bases and J by 2 bases. CDR3 bases: TGTGCCAGCAGCCGAGCGGGGGAACAAGAGACCCAGTACTTC. This encodes CASSRAGEQETQYF.

V is TRBV5-1 and J is TRBJ2-3; 8 bases align to TRBD1. Trimming removed 1 base from V and 0 bases from J; junction bases left unmatched: 10. The germline V gene has CDR1 SGHRS and CDR2 YFSETQ. This CDR3 is 18 amino acids long. The CDR3 loop is CASSLPDRGASSTDTQYF. The CDR3 nucleotides are TGCGCCAGCAGCTTGCCAGACAGGGGAGCCTCTAGCACAGATACGCAGTATTTT.

The rearrangement uses TRBV6-5 and TRBJ2-1; TRBD2 aligns across 9 bases. Germline values: CDR1 MNHEY, CDR2 SVGAGI. There are 14 residues in the CDR3. V trimming: 4 bases; J trimming: 7 bases; junction bases outside the gene matches: 5. For the CDR3, the DNA is TGTGCCAGCAGTTCAGGGCGGGAGGGGAATGAGCAGTTCTTC. This encodes CASSSGREGNEQFF.

The chain links TRBV6-5 to TRBJ2-5, with unresolved D. V was trimmed by 2 bases and J by 0 bases, leaving 13 bases between them. Germline V CDR1 and CDR2: MNHEY, SVGAGI. The CDR3 has 16 amino acids. The CDR3 DNA reads TGTGCCAGCAGTTACACCGGTCCTTCCTACCAAGAGACCCAGTACTTC. It specifies CASSYTGPSYQETQYF.

J is TRBJ2-3 and V is TRBV6-5; 9 bases agree with TRBD2. V was clipped by 6 bases and J by 5 bases; unmatched bases: 9. The CDR3 runs to 15 residues. Germline CDR1 is MNHEY and CDR2 is SVGAGI. The CDR3: CASSPTSGSVDTQYF. In DNA form, the CDR3 reads TGTGCCAGCAGCCCGACTAGCGGTTCCGTAGATACGCAGTATTTT.

The rearrangement links TRBV25-1 to TRBJ2-2; a weak D match, TRBD1 (6 bases). CDR3 length: 17 amino acids. Germline CDR1 and CDR2: MGHDK and SYGVNS. V lost 1 base, J lost 5 bases, and 17 bases lay in between. CDR3 protein: CASSEFTGPQGTGELFF. The CDR3 DNA is TGTGCCAGCAGTGAATTTACAGGGCCCCAAGGGACCGGGGAGCTGTTTTTT.

By share of the sample, this clone is medium-sized (0.01 to 0.1%). The chain carries TRBV30 and TRBJ1-4; maybe TRBD1 (5 bases). CDR1 and CDR2 from the germline V gene are GTSNPN and SVGIG (reference sequence). This CDR3 comprises 14 residues. Deletions cut 1 base from V and 8 bases from J, with 14 bases between. The CDR3 sequence: CAWSGDGAREKLFF. As DNA, the CDR3 is TGTGCCTGGAGTGGGGATGGGGCTAGAGAAAAACTGTTTTTT.

This chain uses TRBV5-1 with TRBJ2-6; the D is unclear. The V end lost 4 bases, the J end lost 1 base, and 6 bases lay between the germline ends. The CDR3 has 14 residues. CDR1 SGHRS and CDR2 YFSETQ come from the germline V gene. CDR3 nucleotides: TGCGCCAGCAGCCCCTTTTCTGGGGCCAACGTCCTGACTTTC. Encoded protein: CASSPFSGANVLTF. Together with reference TRBV5-1 and TRBJ2-6, the CDR3 gives the full variable domain: KAGVTQTPRYLIKTRGQQVTLSCSPISGHRSVSWYQQTPGQGLQFLFEYFSETQRNKGNFPGRFSGRQFSNSRSEMNVSTLELGDSALYLCASSPFSGANVLTFGAGSRLTVL.

J is TRBJ2-7 and V is TRBV28, with TRBD2 as a possible D gene (6 bases). This CDR3 has 17 amino acids. Germline CDR1 and CDR2: MDHEN and SYDVKM. V lost 1 base and J 0 bases, leaving 16 bases between the germline ends. The DNA of the CDR3 is TGTGCCAGCAGTTTATTTGGAGCGGGCCAGTACTCCTACGAGCAGTACTTC. This translates into CASSLFGAGQYSYEQYF.

A single count supports this clone. The chain couples TRBV21-1 to TRBJ1-1. TRBV21-1 is a recognized pseudogene. This CDR3 is built from 17 residues. DNA for the CDR3: TGTGCCAGCACCCGAGGGGTCCTCGGGGGCAACGCGGCTGAAGCTTTCTTT. Translating it yields CASTRGVLGGNAAEAFF.

The chain is built from TRBV4-3 and TRBJ1-1; TRBD1 matches 11 bases. CDR3 size: 15 residues. J gave up 6 bases and V 4 bases, and 7 bases lay outside the gene matches. Germline V lookup: CDR1 LGHNA, CDR2 YSLEER. CDR3 sequence reads: CASSLSRGQGAEAFF. CDR3 sequence (DNA): TGCGCCAGCAGCCTATCCAGGGGACAGGGGGCTGAAGCTTTCTTT.

There are a few counts of this clone. This chain links TRBV6-5 with TRBJ2-3, with D uncertain. The CDR3 spans 12 residues. V dropped 6 bases and J dropped 6 bases, with 10 bases sitting between them. The germline V gene has CDR1 MNHEY and CDR2 SVGAGI. The CDR3 nucleotides read TGTGCCAGCAGCCCCATGGCGGATACGCAGTATTTT. Amino acids: CASSPMADTQYF.

This clone was observed a handful of times. The rearrangement links TRBV5-1 to TRBJ1-1, with D possibly being TRBD1 (6 bases). This CDR3 contains 14 residues. Germline CDR1 is SGHRS and CDR2 is YFSETQ. The ends were cut back, 4 bases at V and 4 bases at J, with 14 bases in the middle. CDR3 sequence: CASSQGGIGTEAFF. CDR3 DNA: TGCGCCAGCAGCCAAGGGGGTATTGGCACTGAAGCTTTCTTT.

V and J are TRBV27 and TRBJ2-7; TRBD1 is a possible D gene (6 bases). With 6 bases removed from V and 9 bases from J, the gap between germline ends came to 18 bases. CDR3 length: 13 residues. Germline V gene data show CDR1 as MNHEY and CDR2 as SMNVEV (reference sequence). The CDR3 loop reads CASRDWDNPRQYF. The CDR3 nucleotides read TGTGCCAGCAGGGATTGGGACAACCCGCGGCAGTACTTC.

V usage is TRBV5-1 and J usage is TRBJ1-2; D is undetermined. With 1 base removed from V and 4 bases from J, the gap between germline ends came to 14 bases. The CDR3 loop spans 15 amino acids. CDR1 and CDR2 from the germline V gene are SGHRS and YFSETQ. CDR3 nucleotide sequence: TGCGCCAGCAGCTTGAGGGCTGGCGGCTCCTATGGCTACACCTTC. Protein: CASSLRAGGSYGYTF. The full variable domain, rest sourced from reference TRBV5-1 and TRBJ1-2, is KAGVTQTPRYLIKTRGQQVTLSCSPISGHRSVSWYQQTPGQGLQFLFEYFSETQRNKGNFPGRFSGRQFSNSRSEMNVSTLELGDSALYLCASSLRAGGSYGYTFGSGTRLTVV.